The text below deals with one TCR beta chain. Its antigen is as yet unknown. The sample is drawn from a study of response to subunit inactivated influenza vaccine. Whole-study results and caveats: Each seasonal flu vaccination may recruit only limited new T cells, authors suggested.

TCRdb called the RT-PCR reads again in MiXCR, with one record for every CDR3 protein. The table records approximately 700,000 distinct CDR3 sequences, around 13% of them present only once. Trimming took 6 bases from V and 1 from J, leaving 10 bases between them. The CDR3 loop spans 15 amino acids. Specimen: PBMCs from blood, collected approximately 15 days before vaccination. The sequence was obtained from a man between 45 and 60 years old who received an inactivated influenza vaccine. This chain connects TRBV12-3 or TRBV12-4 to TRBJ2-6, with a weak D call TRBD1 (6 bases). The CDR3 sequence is CASRSTGSGANVLTF. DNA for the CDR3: TGTGCCAGCAGGAGTACAGGGTCTGGGGCCAACGTCCTGACTTTC.